The 30 T cell receptor beta chains below come from one sample, sequenced in a study of blood T cell repertoires in COVID-19. The protocol was immunoSEQ multiplex PCR, while the TCRdb copy is restricted to in-frame clones and leaves out a portion. The sample consists of 250,000 to 350,000 clones, approximately 84% of them appearing once. Sequenced material: peripheral blood. These receptors all stem from a human donor with COVID-19, enrolled during active disease. The donor label of this sample is uncertain.

The rearrangement links TRBV6-1 to TRBJ2-1; 7 nucleotides line up with TRBD1. In germline, CDR1 is MNHNS, CDR2 SASEGT. The ends lost 5 bases at V and 2 bases at J; junction bases unmatched: 3. This CDR3 contains 14 residues. Written as DNA, the CDR3 is TGTGCCAGCAGTCCGGGGACAGCCTACAATGAGCAGTTCTTC. Protein sequence: CASSPGTAYNEQFF.

This chain joins TRBV2 and TRBJ1-4; D is possibly TRBD1 (6 bases). The CDR3 length is 13 residues. Trimming took off 9 bases at V and 5 bases at J, with 13 bases between the two ends. Germline loops: CDR1 SNHLY, CDR2 FYNNEI. The CDR3 sequence is CASQQGPNEKLFF. The CDR3 DNA reads TGTGCCAGTCAACAGGGACCGAATGAAAAACTGTTTTTT.

This rearrangement joins TRBV28 to TRBJ1-2; 11 bases line up with TRBD1. The CDR3 length is 16 residues. V lost 6 bases, J lost 7 bases, and 13 bases stayed unmatched. The germline V gene encodes CDR1 MDHEN and CDR2 SYDVKM. CDR3: CASSRPGQGENGGYTF. As DNA, the CDR3 is TGTGCCAGCAGCCGACCGGGACAGGGGGAAAATGGTGGCTACACCTTC.

This chain uses TRBV5-6 with TRBJ2-2; 10 bases align to TRBD1. CDR1 is SGHDT and CDR2 is YYEEEE in the germline V gene. J was trimmed by 4 bases and V by 4 bases; bases with no gene match: 4. The CDR3 loop spans 15 amino acids. CDR3 sequence (DNA): TGTGCCAGCAGCCTTGGACAGGGGGGCACCGGGGAGCTGTTTTTT. Its translation: CASSLGQGGTGELFF.

The chain is built from TRBV9 and TRBJ2-1, with 8 positions matching TRBD1. V lost 3 bases to trimming and J lost 8 bases; unmatched junction nucleotides: 13. Germline V CDR1 and CDR2: SGDLS, YYNGEE. This CDR3 spans 16 amino acids. CDR3 bases: TGTGCCAGCAGCGCGCAGGGGGCCGGTGTATCTCATGAGCAGTTCTTC. Protein: CASSAQGAGVSHEQFF.

This clone was counted between two and nine times. V and J are TRBV6-5 and TRBJ1-4; 8 positions agree with TRBD1. The CDR3 is 15 amino acids. Germline CDR1 reads MNHEY; CDR2 reads SVGAGI. Trimming at V came to 5 bases and at J to 8 bases, leaving 10 bases not matched to a gene. Here the CDR3 reads CASSISGTGGEKLFF. The CDR3 coding sequence is TGTGCCAGCAGTATCTCCGGGACAGGAGGAGAAAAACTGTTTTTT.

The CDR3 reads CASSQILGEPQHF. CDR3 nucleotides: TGCGCCAGCAGCCAAATCCTTGGAGAGCCCCAGCATTTT. The chain links TRBV4-3 to TRBJ1-5; D unclear. The length of the CDR3 is 13 residues. V shed 2 bases and J shed 8 bases, with 10 bases lying between them. Per germline, CDR1 LGHNA and CDR2 YSLEER.

This chain connects TRBV7-8 to TRBJ1-3; no clear D gene. CDR1 and CDR2 from the germline V gene are SGHVS and FQNEAQ. Trimming left V 5 bases short and J 7 bases short, with 9 bases between. This CDR3 has 12 residues. CDR3 amino acids: CASSLMANTIYF. The DNA for the CDR3 is TGTGCCAGCAGCCTCATGGCTAACACCATATATTTT.

In this sample, this clone turned up once. The chain links TRBV30 to TRBJ1-2; 7 bases map to TRBD1. V gave up 5 bases and J gave up 4 bases; unmatched junction bases: 10. This CDR3 comprises 14 residues. Germline V gene data show CDR1 as GTSNPN and CDR2 as SVGIG (reference sequence). The CDR3 DNA follows: TGTGCCTGGGGGGGAAACAGGGGCGGCTATGGCTACACCTTC. Its translation is CAWGGNRGGYGYTF.

This chain links TRBV7-2 with TRBJ2-3; 10 nucleotides match TRBD2. Germline values: CDR1 SGHTA, CDR2 FQGNSA. The CDR3 consists of 17 residues. The V segment lost 1 base and the J segment 5 bases; nucleotides outside the gene matches: 9. Here the CDR3 reads CASSLGVSGRAIDTQYF. The CDR3 nucleotides read TGTGCCAGCAGCTTAGGTGTCAGCGGGAGGGCCATAGATACGCAGTATTTT.

The chain combines TRBV14 with TRBJ2-2; 9 bases fit TRBD1. With 5 bases clipped from V and 1 base from J, the junction kept 5 bases outside the gene matches. The CDR3 has 16 residues. CDR1 is SGHDN and CDR2 is FVKESK in the germline V gene. The CDR3 loop is CASSSQGAGNTGELFF. The DNA for the CDR3 is TGTGCCAGCAGCTCACAGGGGGCAGGGAACACCGGGGAGCTGTTTTTT.

With regard to this clone: Other DNA sequences from this sample encode an identical CDR3 as well. CDR3 bases: TGTGCCAGTAGTATTCGTTTGGGCCAGGGCTACGAGCAGTACTTC. It yields the protein CASSIRLGQGYEQYF. V is TRBV19 and J is TRBJ2-7; a weak D match, TRBD1 (5 bases). Trimming shortened V by 3 bases and J by 3 bases, and 15 bases separated the two germline ends. Germline CDR1 reads LNHDA; CDR2 reads SQIVND (reference sequence). This CDR3 is 15 amino acids long.

The chain is built from TRBV28 and TRBJ1-5; TRBD1 is a possible D gene (5 bases). This CDR3 has 17 residues. The germline CDR1 and CDR2 sequences are MDHEN and SYDVKM. V dropped 1 base and J dropped 2 bases, with 15 bases sitting between them. The CDR3 region has the DNA TGTGCCAGCAGTTTATCGGCCCGGGGGGAGGGCAATCAGCCCCAGCATTTT. Protein sequence: CASSLSARGEGNQPQHF.

This clone was seen a few times. The chain employs TRBV28 and TRBJ1-1; D may be TRBD1 (6 bases). V was clipped by 5 bases and J by 1 base, with 17 bases between them. From germline, CDR1 is MDHEN and CDR2 SYDVKM. This CDR3 is 16 amino acids long. The CDR3 DNA reads TGTGCCAGCAGTACTCTCCCCGGACAGCCGAACACTGAAGCTTTCTTT. It encodes CASSTLPGQPNTEAFF.

This chain uses TRBV5-1 with TRBJ2-1, with D possibly matching TRBD1 (5 bases). There are 15 residues in the CDR3. Germline CDR1 SGHRS, CDR2 YFSETQ. Trimming removed 1 base from V and 2 bases from J, with 10 bases in between. The CDR3 bases are TGCGCCAGCAGCTTGATTCGGACAACCTACAATGAGCAGTTCTTC. Translation: CASSLIRTTYNEQFF.

DNA for the CDR3: TGTGCCAGTGTCGGGGGGAGGATCCATGAGCAGTTCTTC. Amino acid sequence: CASVGGRIHEQFF. The chain employs TRBV21-1 and TRBJ2-1; TRBD2, the table's D call, was not compared with the DNA. TRBV21-1 is a recognized pseudogene. The CDR3 runs to 13 residues.

The chain couples TRBV5-1 to TRBJ2-3; TRBD2 aligns across 7 bases. Trimming removed 4 bases from V and 1 base from J; junction bases left unmatched: 6. Germline V gene lookup returns CDR1 SGHRS and CDR2 YFSETQ. The CDR3 spans 15 residues. The CDR3 here is CASSGEGGRTDTQYF. The CDR3 DNA reads TGCGCCAGCAGCGGGGAGGGCGGACGCACAGATACGCAGTATTTT.

The V gene is TRBV30, the J gene TRBJ2-3; 9 bases map to TRBD2. This CDR3 comprises 14 residues. Germline values: CDR1 GTSNPN, CDR2 SVGIG (reference sequence). J was trimmed by 4 bases and V by 1 base; bases with no gene match: 3. The CDR3 coding sequence is TGTGCCTGGAGTGGCGGGAGGGCCGCAGATACGCAGTATTTT. It yields the protein CAWSGGRAADTQYF.

This clone was observed many times. V usage is TRBV28 and J usage is TRBJ2-7; 13 nucleotides align to TRBD2. Per the germline V gene, CDR1 is MDHEN and CDR2 is SYDVKM. With 5 bases clipped from V and 3 bases from J, the junction kept 10 bases outside the gene matches. The CDR3 runs to 17 residues. This CDR3 reads CASSPGLAGARFYEQYF. The CDR3 nucleotides are TGTGCCAGCAGTCCCGGACTAGCGGGAGCCCGGTTCTACGAGCAGTACTTC.

The V call is TRBV7-2, the J call TRBJ1-2; a possible D gene is TRBD1 (5 bases). The CDR3 is 16 amino acids. The germline CDR1 and CDR2 sequences are SGHTA and FQGNSA. The V gene lost 1 base and the J gene lost 8 bases, with 20 bases spanning the gap. The CDR3 DNA sequence: TGTGCCAGCAGCTTAGTTTCCCGCAGGGCTCTCCTGGGCTACACCTTC. Its translation is CASSLVSRRALLGYTF.

The chain carries TRBV5-1 and TRBJ2-7, with 13 bases aligning to TRBD2. CDR1 SGHRS and CDR2 YFSETQ come from the germline V gene. V trimming: 5 bases; J trimming: 0 bases; junction bases outside the gene matches: 11. The CDR3 is 18 amino acids. The DNA for the CDR3 is TGCGCCAGCAGATTCCCGGGACTAGCGGGACAAAGCTCCTACGAGCAGTACTTC. It translates to CASRFPGLAGQSSYEQYF.

This chain connects TRBV27 to TRBJ2-2; the D gene is possibly TRBD2 (5 bases). Deletions cut 6 bases from V and 3 bases from J, with 17 bases between. Germline V gives CDR1 MNHEY, CDR2 SMNVEV (reference sequence). The CDR3 spans 16 residues. The CDR3 coding sequence is TGTGCCAGCAGCCTCGACTACCGTCCTCACACCGGGGAGCTGTTTTTT. Amino acids: CASSLDYRPHTGELFF.

The chain uses TRBV5-1 and TRBJ1-1, with 9 bases identical to TRBD1. There are 15 residues in the CDR3. V was clipped by 3 bases and J by 4 bases; unmatched bases: 7. Germline CDR1 reads SGHRS; CDR2 reads YFSETQ. Here the CDR3 reads CASSSMGQGGTEAFF. CDR3 sequence (DNA): TGCGCCAGCAGCTCGATGGGACAGGGAGGCACTGAAGCTTTCTTT.

The chain employs TRBV21-1 and TRBJ2-2; TRBD2, as called in the table, went unchecked against the DNA. TRBV21-1 is annotated as a pseudogene. The CDR3 has 19 amino acids. The CDR3 DNA is TGTGCCAGCAGCAAAAAGTTGGCTAGCGGGAGATTGCTCACCGGGGAGCTGTTTTTT. Translating it yields CASSKKLASGRLLTGELFF.

CDR3 amino acids: CASSSRVADTGELFF. DNA of the CDR3: TGTGCCAGCAGCTCCCGAGTAGCGGACACCGGGGAGCTGTTTTTT. The chain couples TRBV27 to TRBJ2-2; D is possibly TRBD2 (6 bases). Germline V lookup: CDR1 MNHEY, CDR2 SMNVEV (reference sequence). The V gene lost 6 bases and the J gene lost 3 bases, with 14 bases spanning the gap. The CDR3 sequence is 15 residues long.

The rearrangement joins TRBV19 to TRBJ2-5; TRBD1 matches at 8 bases. The CDR3 totals 15 residues. After removal of 6 bases from V and 4 bases from J, the junction contained 10 bases not matched to a gene. Germline V gives CDR1 LNHDA, CDR2 SQIVND (reference sequence). The chain's CDR3 is CASSADRVVGETQYF. The CDR3 DNA is TGTGCCAGTAGCGCGGACAGGGTTGTAGGAGAGACCCAGTACTTC.

This clone was recorded only once. The V gene is TRBV19, the J gene TRBJ1-1, with D possibly TRBD1 on 6 matching bases. Germline loops: CDR1 LNHDA, CDR2 SQIVND (reference sequence). Trimming shortened V by 5 bases and J by 7 bases, and 17 bases separated the two germline ends. CDR3 length equals 14 residues. The CDR3 bases are TGTGCCAGTAGTGGGGGCGTTCAGGGGTTTGAAGCTTTCTTT. Protein sequence: CASSGGVQGFEAFF.

This chain connects TRBV7-2 to TRBJ2-7; D is unresolved. Trimming took off 0 bases at V and 0 bases at J, with 9 bases between the two ends. Germline lookup yields CDR1 SGHTA and CDR2 FQGNSA. The length of the CDR3 is 15 residues. The CDR3 nucleotides are TGTGCCAGCAGCTTAGCGTTTGGCTCCTCCTACGAGCAGTACTTC. Amino acid sequence: CASSLAFGSSYEQYF.

V gene TRBV28 combines with J gene TRBJ1-4; 7 nucleotides agree with TRBD1. This CDR3 has 12 amino acids. CDR1 MDHEN and CDR2 SYDVKM come from the germline V gene. The trim removed 6 bases at V and 7 bases at J, leaving 2 bases unmatched. The CDR3 spells CASRDRVEKLFF. Written as DNA, the CDR3 is TGTGCCAGCAGAGACAGGGTTGAAAAACTGTTTTTT.

This chain joins TRBV11-2 and TRBJ1-2; D perhaps matches TRBD1 (5 bases). Trimming removed 1 base at V and 3 bases at J, with 15 bases between. In germline, CDR1 is SGHAT, CDR2 FQNNGV. The CDR3 contains 16 residues. The CDR3 reads CASSLAGGVVDYGYTF. CDR3 DNA sequence: TGTGCCAGCAGCTTAGCGGGAGGGGTAGTAGACTATGGCTACACCTTC.